The T cell receptor (beta chain) under discussion was sequenced for a study of blood T cells in healthy people across ages. Every sample gave at least 5 micrograms of total RNA when it was extracted. This clonotype showed up just a few times. V was pared by 5 bases and J by 7 bases, with 10 bases of the junction left unmatched. CDR3 length equals 15 residues. Per the germline V gene, CDR1 is SNHLY and CDR2 is FYNNEI. For the second PCR, which ran for about 7 to 12 cycles, a sample-barcoded 5' primer and a J-beta primer mix were used. MiXCR, applied by TCRdb to the 5' RACE reads, yields one record per CDR3 protein. Here the sample spans some 1.7 million distinct CDR3 sequences, roughly 27% being singletons.

This clonotype was sampled from a woman between 25 and 40 years old in good health. This rearrangement joins TRBV2 to TRBJ1-5; 8 positions agree with TRBD1. Sequencing used blood. The CDR3 DNA sequence: TGTGCCAGCAGTCCCGGACAGGGCCGGTTACAGCCCCAGCATTTT. Its protein product is CASSPGQGRLQPQHF.